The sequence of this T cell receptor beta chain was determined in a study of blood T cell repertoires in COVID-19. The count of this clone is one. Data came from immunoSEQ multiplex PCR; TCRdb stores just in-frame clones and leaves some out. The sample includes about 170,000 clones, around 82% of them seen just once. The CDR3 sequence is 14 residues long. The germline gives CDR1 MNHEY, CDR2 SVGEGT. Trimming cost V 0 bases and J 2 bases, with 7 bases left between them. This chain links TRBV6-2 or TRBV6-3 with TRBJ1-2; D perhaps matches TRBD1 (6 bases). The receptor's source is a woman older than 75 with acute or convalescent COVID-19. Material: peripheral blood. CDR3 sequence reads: CASSYSTGNYGYTF. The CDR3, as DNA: TGTGCCAGCAGTTACTCGACAGGAAACTATGGCTACACCTTC.